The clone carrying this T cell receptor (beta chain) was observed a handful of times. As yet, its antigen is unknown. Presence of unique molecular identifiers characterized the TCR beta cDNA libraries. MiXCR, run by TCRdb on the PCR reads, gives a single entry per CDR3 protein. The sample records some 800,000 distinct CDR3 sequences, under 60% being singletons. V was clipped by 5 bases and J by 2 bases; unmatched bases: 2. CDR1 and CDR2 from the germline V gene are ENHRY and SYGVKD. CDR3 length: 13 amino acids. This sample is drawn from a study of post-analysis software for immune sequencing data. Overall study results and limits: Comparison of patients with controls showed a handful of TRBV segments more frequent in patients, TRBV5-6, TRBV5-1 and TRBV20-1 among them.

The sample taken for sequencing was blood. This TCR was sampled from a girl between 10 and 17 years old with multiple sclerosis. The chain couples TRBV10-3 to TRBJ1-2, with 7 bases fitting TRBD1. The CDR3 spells CAISKDRNYGYTF. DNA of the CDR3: TGTGCCATCAGTAAGGACAGGAACTATGGCTACACCTTC.